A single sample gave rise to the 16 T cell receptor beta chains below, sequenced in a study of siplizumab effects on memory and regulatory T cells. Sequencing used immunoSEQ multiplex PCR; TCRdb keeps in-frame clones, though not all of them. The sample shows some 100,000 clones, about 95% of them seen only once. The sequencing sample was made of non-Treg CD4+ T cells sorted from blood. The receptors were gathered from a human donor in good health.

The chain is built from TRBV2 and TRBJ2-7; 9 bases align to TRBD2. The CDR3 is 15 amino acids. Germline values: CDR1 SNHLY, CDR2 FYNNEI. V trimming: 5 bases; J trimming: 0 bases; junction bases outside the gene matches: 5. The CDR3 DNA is TGTGCCAGCAGTTTTAGCGGGGGCTTCTCCTACGAGCAGTACTTC. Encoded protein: CASSFSGGFSYEQYF.

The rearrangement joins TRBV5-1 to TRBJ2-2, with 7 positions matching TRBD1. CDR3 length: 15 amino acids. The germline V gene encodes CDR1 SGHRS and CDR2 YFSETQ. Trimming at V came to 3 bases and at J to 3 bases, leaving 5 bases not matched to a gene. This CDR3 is CASSSTGSHTGELFF. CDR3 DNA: TGCGCCAGCAGCTCGACAGGGAGCCACACCGGGGAGCTGTTTTTT.

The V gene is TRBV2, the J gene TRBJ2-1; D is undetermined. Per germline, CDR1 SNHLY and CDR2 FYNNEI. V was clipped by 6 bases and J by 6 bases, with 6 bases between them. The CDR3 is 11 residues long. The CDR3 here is CASRELNEQFF. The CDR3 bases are TGTGCCAGCAGGGAACTCAATGAGCAGTTCTTC.

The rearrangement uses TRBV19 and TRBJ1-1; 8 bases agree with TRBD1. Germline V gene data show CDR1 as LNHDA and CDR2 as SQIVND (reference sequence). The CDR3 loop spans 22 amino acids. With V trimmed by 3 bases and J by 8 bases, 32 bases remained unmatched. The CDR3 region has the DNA TGTGCCAGTAGTATCTCGACCGCCCAGCTTCTAGGACAGGGAGGGGTGGAATCCGAAGCTTTCTTT. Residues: CASSISTAQLLGQGGVESEAFF.

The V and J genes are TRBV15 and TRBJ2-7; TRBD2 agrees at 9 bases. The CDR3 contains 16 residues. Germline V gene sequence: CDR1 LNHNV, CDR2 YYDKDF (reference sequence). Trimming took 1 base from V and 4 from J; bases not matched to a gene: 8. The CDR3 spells CATSRVPSGKSYEQYF. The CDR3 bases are TGTGCCACCAGCAGAGTGCCTAGCGGGAAGTCGTACGAGCAGTACTTC.

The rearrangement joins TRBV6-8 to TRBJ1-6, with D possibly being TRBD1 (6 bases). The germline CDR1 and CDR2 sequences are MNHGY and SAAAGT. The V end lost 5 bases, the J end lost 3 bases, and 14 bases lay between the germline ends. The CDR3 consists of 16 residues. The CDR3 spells CASSPQGWGYNSPLHF. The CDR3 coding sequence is TGTGCCAGCAGTCCACAGGGATGGGGCTATAATTCACCCCTCCACTTT.

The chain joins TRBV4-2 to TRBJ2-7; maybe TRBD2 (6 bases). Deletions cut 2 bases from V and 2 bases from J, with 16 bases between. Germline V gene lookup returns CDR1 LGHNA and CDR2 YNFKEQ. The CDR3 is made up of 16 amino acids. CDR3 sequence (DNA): TGTGCCAGCAGCCAACCCCGAGGAGGGGCGACCTACGAGCAGTACTTC. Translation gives CASSQPRGGATYEQYF.

The CDR3 region has the DNA TGTGCCACCCATGAGGGGAACCAAGAGACCCAGTACTTC. Its translation: CATHEGNQETQYF. The chain combines TRBV19 with TRBJ2-5, with D perhaps TRBD1 or TRBD2 (5 bases each). The CDR3 runs to 13 residues. Germline values: CDR1 LNHDA, CDR2 SQIVND (reference sequence). V was pared by 10 bases and J by 0 bases, with 12 bases between.

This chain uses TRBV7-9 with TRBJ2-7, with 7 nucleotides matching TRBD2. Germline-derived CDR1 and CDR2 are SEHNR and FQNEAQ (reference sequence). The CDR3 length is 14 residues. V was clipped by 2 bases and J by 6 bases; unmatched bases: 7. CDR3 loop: CASSLSGTNSEQYF. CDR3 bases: TGTGCCAGCAGCTTAAGCGGGACTAATTCCGAGCAGTACTTC.

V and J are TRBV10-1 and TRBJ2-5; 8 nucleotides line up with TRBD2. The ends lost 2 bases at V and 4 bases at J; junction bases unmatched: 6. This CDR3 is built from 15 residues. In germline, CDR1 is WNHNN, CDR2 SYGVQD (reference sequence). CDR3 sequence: CASSEGTAGGETQYF. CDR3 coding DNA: TGCGCCAGCAGTGAGGGGACGGCGGGAGGAGAGACCCAGTACTTC.

The CDR3 DNA reads as TGTGCCAGCGAAAAGGGGGGCAACACTGAAGCTTTCTTT. Protein sequence: CASEKGGNTEAFF. This chain joins TRBV6-1 and TRBJ1-1, with a possible D match to TRBD1 (6 bases). Germline loops: CDR1 MNHNS, CDR2 SASEGT. The CDR3 extends over 13 amino acids. V shed 8 bases and J shed 2 bases, with 12 bases lying between them.

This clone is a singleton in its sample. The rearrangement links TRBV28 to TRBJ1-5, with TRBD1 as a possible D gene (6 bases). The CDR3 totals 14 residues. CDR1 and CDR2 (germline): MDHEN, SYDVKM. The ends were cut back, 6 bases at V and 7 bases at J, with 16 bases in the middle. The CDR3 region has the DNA TGTGCCAGCAGACAGGGAGTGACGTACCAGCCCCAGCATTTT. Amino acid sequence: CASRQGVTYQPQHF.

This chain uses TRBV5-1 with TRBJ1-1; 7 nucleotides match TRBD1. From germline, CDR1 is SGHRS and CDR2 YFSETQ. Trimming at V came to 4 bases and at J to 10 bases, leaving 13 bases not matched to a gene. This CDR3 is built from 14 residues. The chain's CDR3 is CASSLNMGQSAAFF. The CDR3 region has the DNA TGCGCCAGCAGCCTCAACATGGGACAGTCAGCAGCTTTCTTT.

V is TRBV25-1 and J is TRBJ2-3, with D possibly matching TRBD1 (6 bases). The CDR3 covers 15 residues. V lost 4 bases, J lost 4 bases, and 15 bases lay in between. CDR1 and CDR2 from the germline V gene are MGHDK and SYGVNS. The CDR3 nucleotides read TGTGCCAGCAGTGGGGACAAGACAGACGCAGATACGCAGTATTTT. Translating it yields CASSGDKTDADTQYF.

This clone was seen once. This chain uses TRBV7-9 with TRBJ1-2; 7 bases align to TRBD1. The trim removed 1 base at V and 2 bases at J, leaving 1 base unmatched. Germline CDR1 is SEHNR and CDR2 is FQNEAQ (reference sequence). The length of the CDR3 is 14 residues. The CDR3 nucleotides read TGTGCCAGCAGCTTAGAGACAGGGAACTATGGCTACACCTTC. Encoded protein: CASSLETGNYGYTF.

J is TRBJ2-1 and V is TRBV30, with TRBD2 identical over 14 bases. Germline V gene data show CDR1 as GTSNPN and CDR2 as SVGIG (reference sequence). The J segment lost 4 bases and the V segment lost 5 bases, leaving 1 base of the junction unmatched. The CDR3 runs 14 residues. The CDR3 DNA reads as TGTGCCTGGGGGACTAGCGGGAGTTACAATGAGCAGTTCTTC. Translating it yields CAWGTSGSYNEQFF. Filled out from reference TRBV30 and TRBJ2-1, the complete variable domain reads SQTIHQWPATLVQPVGSPLSLECTVEGTSNPNLYWYRQAAGRGLQLLFYSVGIGQISSEVPQNLSASRPQDRQFILSSKKLLLSDSGFYLCAWGTSGSYNEQFFGPGTRLTVL.